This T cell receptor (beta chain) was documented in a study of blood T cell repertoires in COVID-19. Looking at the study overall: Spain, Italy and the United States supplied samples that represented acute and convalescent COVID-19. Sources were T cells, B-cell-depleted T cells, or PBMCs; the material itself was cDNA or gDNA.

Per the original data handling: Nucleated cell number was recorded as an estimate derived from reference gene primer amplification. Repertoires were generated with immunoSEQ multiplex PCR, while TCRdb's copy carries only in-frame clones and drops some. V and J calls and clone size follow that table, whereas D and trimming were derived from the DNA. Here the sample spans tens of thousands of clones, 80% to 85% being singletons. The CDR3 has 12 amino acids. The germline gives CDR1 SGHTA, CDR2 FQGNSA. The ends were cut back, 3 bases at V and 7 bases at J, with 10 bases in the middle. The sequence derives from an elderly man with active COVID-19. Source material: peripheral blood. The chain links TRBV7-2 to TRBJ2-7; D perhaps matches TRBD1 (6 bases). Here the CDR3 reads CASSFRGGEQYF. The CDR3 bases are TGTGCCAGCAGCTTCAGGGGCGGGGAGCAGTACTTC.